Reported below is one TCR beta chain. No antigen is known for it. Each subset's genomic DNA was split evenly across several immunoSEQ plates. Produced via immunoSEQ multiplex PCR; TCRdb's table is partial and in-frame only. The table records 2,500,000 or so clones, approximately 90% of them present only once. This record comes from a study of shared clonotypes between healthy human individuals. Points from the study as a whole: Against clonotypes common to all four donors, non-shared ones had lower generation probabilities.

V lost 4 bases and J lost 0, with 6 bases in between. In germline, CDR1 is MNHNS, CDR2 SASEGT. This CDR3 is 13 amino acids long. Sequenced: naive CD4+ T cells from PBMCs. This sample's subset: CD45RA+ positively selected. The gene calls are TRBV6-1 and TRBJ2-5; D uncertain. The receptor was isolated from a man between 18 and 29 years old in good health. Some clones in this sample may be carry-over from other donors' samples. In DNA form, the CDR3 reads TGTGCCAGCAGTGGGACGCACCAAGAGACCCAGTACTTC. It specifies CASSGTHQETQYF.